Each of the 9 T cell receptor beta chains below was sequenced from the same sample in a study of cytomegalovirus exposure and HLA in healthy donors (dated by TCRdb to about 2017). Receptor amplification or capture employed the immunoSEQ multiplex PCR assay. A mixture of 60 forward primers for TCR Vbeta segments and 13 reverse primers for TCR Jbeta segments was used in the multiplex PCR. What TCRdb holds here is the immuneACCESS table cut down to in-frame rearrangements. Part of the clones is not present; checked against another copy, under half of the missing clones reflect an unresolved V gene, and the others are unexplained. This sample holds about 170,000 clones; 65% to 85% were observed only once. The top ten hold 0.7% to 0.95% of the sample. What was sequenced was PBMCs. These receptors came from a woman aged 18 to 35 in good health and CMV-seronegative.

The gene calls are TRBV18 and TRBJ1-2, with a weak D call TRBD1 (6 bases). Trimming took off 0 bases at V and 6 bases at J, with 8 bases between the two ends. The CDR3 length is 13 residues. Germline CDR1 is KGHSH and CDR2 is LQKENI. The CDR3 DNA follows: TGTGCCAGCTCACCACCAGGGGGAAATGGCTACACCTTC. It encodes CASSPPGGNGYTF.

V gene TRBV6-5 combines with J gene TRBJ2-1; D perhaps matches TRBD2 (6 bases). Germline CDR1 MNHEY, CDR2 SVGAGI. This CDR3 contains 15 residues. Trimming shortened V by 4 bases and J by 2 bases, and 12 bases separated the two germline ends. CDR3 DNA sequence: TGTGCCAGCAGTTTAGGGACTGGGCCCTACAATGAGCAGTTCTTC. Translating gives CASSLGTGPYNEQFF.

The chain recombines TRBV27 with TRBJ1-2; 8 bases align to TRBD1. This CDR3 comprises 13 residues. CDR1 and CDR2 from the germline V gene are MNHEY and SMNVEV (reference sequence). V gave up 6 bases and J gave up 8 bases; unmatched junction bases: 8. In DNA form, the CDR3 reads TGTGCCAGCAGGCCCGGACAGGGTCGAGGCTACACCTTC. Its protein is CASRPGQGRGYTF.

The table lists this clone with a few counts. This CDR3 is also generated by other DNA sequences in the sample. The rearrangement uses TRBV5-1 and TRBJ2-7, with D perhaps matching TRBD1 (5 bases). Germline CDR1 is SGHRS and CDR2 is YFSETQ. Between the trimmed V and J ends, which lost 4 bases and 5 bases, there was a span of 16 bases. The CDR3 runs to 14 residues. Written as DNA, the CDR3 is TGCGCCAGCAGCCATCGGACACCCGGAGACGAGCAGTACTTC. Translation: CASSHRTPGDEQYF.

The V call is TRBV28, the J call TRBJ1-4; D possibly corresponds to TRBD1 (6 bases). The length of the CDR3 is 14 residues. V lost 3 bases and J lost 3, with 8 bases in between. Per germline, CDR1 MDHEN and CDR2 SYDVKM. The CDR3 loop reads CASSLRQANEKLFF. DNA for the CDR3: TGTGCCAGCAGTTTGAGACAGGCTAATGAAAAACTGTTTTTT.

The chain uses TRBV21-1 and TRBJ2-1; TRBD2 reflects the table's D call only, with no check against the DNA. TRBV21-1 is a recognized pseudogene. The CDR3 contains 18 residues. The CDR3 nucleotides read TGTGCCAGCAGCAAAAGGCGCTCGGGGAAGCGGGAGAGCAATGAGCAGTTCTTC. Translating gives CASSKRRSGKRESNEQFF.

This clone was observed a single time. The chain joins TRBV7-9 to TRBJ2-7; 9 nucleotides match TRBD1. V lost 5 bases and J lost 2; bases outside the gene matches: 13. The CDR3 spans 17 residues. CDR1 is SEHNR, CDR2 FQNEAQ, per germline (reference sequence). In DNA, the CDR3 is TGTGCCAGCAGCAACCACGCTGACAGGGGGGCCCCCTACGAGCAGTACTTC. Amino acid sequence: CASSNHADRGAPYEQYF.

CDR3 sequence: CASGPTPGLAGDKSNEQFF. The CDR3 DNA reads TGTGCTAGTGGTCCGACGCCGGGACTAGCGGGAGACAAAAGCAATGAGCAGTTCTTC. The chain carries TRBV12-5 and TRBJ2-1; TRBD2 aligns across 14 bases. Germline trimming cut 5 bases from V and 6 bases from J; bases unmatched to any gene: 15. The CDR3 extends over 19 amino acids. Germline CDR1 reads LGHNT; CDR2 reads FRNRAP.

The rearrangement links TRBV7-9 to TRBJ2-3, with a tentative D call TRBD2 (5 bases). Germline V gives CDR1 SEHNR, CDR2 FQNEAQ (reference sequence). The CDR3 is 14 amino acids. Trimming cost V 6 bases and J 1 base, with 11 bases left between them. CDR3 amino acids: CASSSGGGTDTQYF. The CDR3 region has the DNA TGTGCCAGCAGTTCTGGAGGAGGCACAGATACGCAGTATTTT. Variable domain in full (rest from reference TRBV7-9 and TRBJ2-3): DTGVSQNPRHKITKRGQNVTFRCDPISEHNRLYWYRQTLGQGPEFLTYFQNEAQLEKSRLLSDRFSAERPKGSFSTLEIQRTEQGDSAMYLCASSSGGGTDTQYFGPGTRLTVL.